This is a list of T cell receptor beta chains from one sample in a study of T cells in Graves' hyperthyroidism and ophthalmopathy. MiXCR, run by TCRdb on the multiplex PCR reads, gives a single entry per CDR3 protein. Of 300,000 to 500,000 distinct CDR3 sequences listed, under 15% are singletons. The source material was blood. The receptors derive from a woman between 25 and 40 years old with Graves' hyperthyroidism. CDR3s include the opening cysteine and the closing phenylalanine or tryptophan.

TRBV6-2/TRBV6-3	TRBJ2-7	CASSYSVAGGPGEQYF
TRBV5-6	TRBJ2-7	CASSKTGTVGYEQYF
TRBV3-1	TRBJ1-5	CASSLGWRGGTPQHF
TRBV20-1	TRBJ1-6	CRSTGRNYNSPLHF
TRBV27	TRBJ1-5	CASTTDRGESQPQHF
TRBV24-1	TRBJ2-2	CATSEDETGAKELFF
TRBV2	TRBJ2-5	CASKLRLGGTGSSYQETQYF
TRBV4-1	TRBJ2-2	CASSQDLRTLFPGELFF
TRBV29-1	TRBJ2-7	CSVEEATGGVPYEQYF
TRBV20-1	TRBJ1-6	CSADDRETHNSPLHF
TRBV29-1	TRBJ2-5	CSVEATSGQETQYF
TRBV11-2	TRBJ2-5	CASSPNPQVTLGTQYF
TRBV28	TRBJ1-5	CASSATAQENF
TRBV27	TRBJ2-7	CASSFGTGTYEQYF
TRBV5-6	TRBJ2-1	CASSLPSGTNNEQFF
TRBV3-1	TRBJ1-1	CASSPYKASWDTEAFF
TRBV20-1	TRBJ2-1	CSARVAGRYNEQFF
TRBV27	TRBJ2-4	CASSSRTGQIAKNIQYF
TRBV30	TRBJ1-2	CAWAGTPGGYTF
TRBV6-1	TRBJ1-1	CASRHGDLGTEAFF
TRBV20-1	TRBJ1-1	CSARQGGGRMNTEAFF
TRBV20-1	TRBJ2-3	CSARFGDTQYF
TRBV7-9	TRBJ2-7	CASSPLLGLGTYEQYF
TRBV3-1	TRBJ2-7	CASSQEGAFEQYF
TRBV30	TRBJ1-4	CAWSPSLRKLFF
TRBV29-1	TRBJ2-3	CSVVGLAGDTDTQYF
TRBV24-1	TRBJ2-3	CATSDPRLAGTDTQYF
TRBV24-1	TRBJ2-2	CATSDFKGRGELFF
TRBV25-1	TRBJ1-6	CASSDVGRDNSPLHF
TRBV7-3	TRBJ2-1	CASSRSRERYNEQFF
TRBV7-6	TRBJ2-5	CASSPGLAGGSGQETQYF
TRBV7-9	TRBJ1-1	CASSPPWRENTEAFF
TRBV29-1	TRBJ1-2	CSVSPGRDYGYTF
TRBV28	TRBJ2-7	CASSFFTGYEQYF
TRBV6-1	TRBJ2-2	CASSPTGTPEGDGELFF
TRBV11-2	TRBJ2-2	CASSLDSVGELFF
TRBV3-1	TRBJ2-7	CASMGGSGYSEQYF
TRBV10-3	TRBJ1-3	CAISGTGVGNTIYF
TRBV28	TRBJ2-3	CASRSSPGSTDTQYF
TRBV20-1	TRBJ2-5	CSARDSFDWREERETQYF
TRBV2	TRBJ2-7	CASSEGTSGILWEQYF
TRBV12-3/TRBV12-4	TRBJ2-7	CASSLRKSRDRAYEQYF
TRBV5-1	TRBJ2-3	CASSSGTGIADTQYF
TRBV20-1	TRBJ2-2	CSARSGPRGTGELFF
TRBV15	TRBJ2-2	CATSRFSGVSGELFF
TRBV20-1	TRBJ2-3	CSARLAGAYTQYF
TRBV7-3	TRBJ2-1	CASSGGRRSSNEQFF
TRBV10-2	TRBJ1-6	CASSGWGVENSPLHF
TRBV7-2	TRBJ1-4	CASSPNRGGEKLFF
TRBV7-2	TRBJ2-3	CASGLASDTQYF
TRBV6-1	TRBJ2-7	CASTPGRIAGSYEQYF
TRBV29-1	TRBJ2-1	CSVVGYNEQFF